This T cell receptor (beta chain) was identified in a study of spatial heterogeneity in lung cancer. TCRdb ran MiXCR on the 5' RACE reads and lists one entry per CDR3 protein. The sample includes about 44,000 distinct CDR3 sequences, roughly an eighth of them seen just once. Documented time point: sample taken at primary tumor resection. V lost 2 bases and J lost 2; bases outside the gene matches: 2. Per germline, CDR1 SGHTA and CDR2 FQGNSA. The CDR3 is 15 amino acids. The sample in question was PBMCs, obtained at surgery. The origin of this receptor is a male donor with early-stage non-small cell lung cancer. The V gene is TRBV7-2, the J gene TRBJ2-2; the match to TRBD2 covers 7 bases. The CDR3 protein is CASSLTAGNTGELFF. The CDR3 DNA reads TGTGCCAGCAGCTTAACAGCGGGAAACACCGGGGAGCTGTTTTTT.